Presented here are 18 T cell receptor beta chains from one specimen sequenced in a study of shared clonotypes between healthy human individuals. Assay used: immunoSEQ multiplex PCR; TCRdb lists only in-frame clones, some missing. The sample lists more than 2 million clones, 90% to 95% occurring once. Sequencing was done on a sample of naive CD4+ T cells sorted from blood. Specified subset: CD45RA+ positively selected. Source of these receptors: a man younger than 30 in good health.

The gene calls are TRBV11-2 and TRBJ1-5, with D tentatively TRBD1 (6 bases). The ends were cut back, 1 base at V and 2 bases at J, with 9 bases in the middle. Germline loops: CDR1 SGHAT, CDR2 FQNNGV. CDR3 length: 15 amino acids. The DNA of the CDR3 is TGTGCCAGCAGCTTAGGACAGGCGGGCAATCAGCCCCAGCATTTT. Amino acids: CASSLGQAGNQPQHF.

There are a few counts of this clone. Other nucleotide sequences from this sample produce the same CDR3. This chain uses TRBV30 with TRBJ2-7; D gene uncertain. The CDR3 contains 11 residues. Between the trimmed V and J ends, which lost 2 bases and 1 base, there was a span of 3 bases. From germline, CDR1 is GTSNPN and CDR2 SVGIG (reference sequence). The CDR3 DNA follows: TGTGCCTGGAGTTCTTCCTACGAGCAGTACTTC. It specifies CAWSSSYEQYF.

V is TRBV7-3 and J is TRBJ1-5, with D possibly matching TRBD1 (6 bases). CDR3 length: 13 amino acids. The V end lost 5 bases, the J end lost 7 bases, and 12 bases lay between the germline ends. CDR1 is SGHTA and CDR2 is FQGTGA in the germline V gene. The CDR3 DNA reads TGTGCCAGCAGCCCCGACAGGCCGCAGCCCCAGCATTTT. Translation: CASSPDRPQPQHF. Together with reference TRBV7-3 and TRBJ1-5, the CDR3 gives the full variable domain: GAGVSQTPSNKVTEKGKYVELRCDPISGHTALYWYRQSLGQGPEFLIYFQGTGAADDSGLPNDRFFAVRPEGSVSTLKIQRTERGDSAVYLCASSPDRPQPQHFGDGTRLSIL.

The chain links TRBV19 to TRBJ2-7; 8 bases map to TRBD1. The CDR3 loop spans 14 amino acids. The germline CDR1 and CDR2 sequences are LNHDA and SQIVND (reference sequence). Trimming removed 4 bases from V and 4 bases from J; junction bases left unmatched: 6. The CDR3: CASSTDRGSYEQYF. The CDR3 DNA reads TGTGCCAGTAGTACCGACAGGGGCAGTTACGAGCAGTACTTC.

J is TRBJ2-5 and V is TRBV7-2; 8 positions agree with TRBD1. V trimming: 5 bases; J trimming: 1 base; junction bases outside the gene matches: 3. The length of the CDR3 is 14 residues. The V gene's germline CDR1 is SGHTA and CDR2 FQGNSA. The CDR3 reads CASSGRGPQETQYF. For the CDR3, the DNA is TGTGCCAGCAGCGGCAGGGGGCCCCAAGAGACCCAGTACTTC.

The CDR3 coding sequence is TGTGCCAGCACCCGGGGGGGGATCTCCTACGAGCAGTACTTC. Protein sequence: CASTRGGISYEQYF. V and J are TRBV28 and TRBJ2-7; TRBD2 matches at 8 bases. This CDR3 region has 14 residues. Germline V CDR1 and CDR2: MDHEN, SYDVKM. Germline trimming cut 7 bases from V and 0 bases from J; bases unmatched to any gene: 5. The full variable domain, its missing parts supplied by reference TRBV28 and TRBJ2-7, is DVKVTQSSRYLVKRTGEKVFLECVQDMDHENMFWYRQDPGLGLRLIYFSYDVKMKEKGDIPEGYSVSREKKERFSLILESASTNQTSMYLCASTRGGISYEQYFGPGTRLTVT.

The CDR3 nucleotides read TGTGCCAGCAGCTTGCTGTACAGCCAAGAGACCCAGTACTTC. Its translation: CASSLLYSQETQYF. V gene TRBV5-5 combines with J gene TRBJ2-5; unclear D gene. The CDR3 is 14 amino acids. Trimming removed 1 base at V and 1 base at J, with 8 bases between. The V gene's germline CDR1 is SGHKS and CDR2 YYEKEE (reference sequence).

The V and J genes are TRBV5-1 and TRBJ1-1; the match to TRBD1 covers 7 bases. J gave up 1 base and V 9 bases, and 15 bases lay outside the gene matches. Germline V gene lookup returns CDR1 SGHRS and CDR2 YFSETQ. The CDR3 extends over 16 amino acids. This CDR3 reads CATSSGDSRSNTEAFF. The CDR3 nucleotides read TGCGCCACCTCTTCCGGGGACAGCCGGTCGAACACTGAAGCTTTCTTT.

The chain combines TRBV7-9 with TRBJ1-6; D remains unclear. Trimming took off 5 bases at V and 8 bases at J, with 7 bases between the two ends. This CDR3 has 12 amino acids. The germline CDR1 and CDR2 sequences are SEHNR and FQNEAQ (reference sequence). This CDR3 reads CASSNSDSPLHF. CDR3 nucleotides: TGTGCCAGCAGCAACAGTGATTCACCCCTCCACTTT.

This sequence joins TRBV7-6 and TRBJ1-4; no definite D call. The germline gives CDR1 SGHVS, CDR2 FNYEAQ. V lost 1 base to trimming and J lost 6 bases, with 9 bases between them. CDR3 size: 14 residues. The CDR3 bases are TGTGCCAGCAGCTTAGTCCTAGAAGATGAAAAACTGTTTTTT. This translates into CASSLVLEDEKLFF.

The chain uses TRBV5-1 and TRBJ2-1; 10 positions match TRBD2. Trimming cost V 3 bases and J 8 bases; bases outside gene matches: 23. The germline V gene has CDR1 SGHRS and CDR2 YFSETQ. This CDR3 comprises 20 residues. This chain's CDR3 is CASSSYQGLARPLRGDEQFF. As DNA, the CDR3 is TGCGCCAGCAGCTCCTACCAGGGACTAGCGCGACCTCTTCGTGGGGATGAGCAGTTCTTC.

The J gene is TRBJ2-7, the V gene TRBV6-5; TRBD1 matches 7 bases. Germline-derived CDR1 and CDR2 are MNHEY and SVGAGI. There are 16 residues in the CDR3. Trimming removed 0 bases from V and 4 bases from J; junction bases left unmatched: 9. CDR3 protein: CASSYSGPGTAYEQYF. CDR3 in DNA: TGTGCCAGCAGTTACTCCGGTCCCGGGACAGCTTACGAGCAGTACTTC.

The chain links TRBV15 to TRBJ2-7, with D possibly called TRBD1 or TRBD2 (5 bases each). V was trimmed by 3 bases and J by 2 bases, leaving 17 bases between them. The CDR3 has 16 amino acids. Germline V lookup: CDR1 LNHNV, CDR2 YYDKDF (reference sequence). The CDR3 loop reads CATSSGKGTPTYEQYF. The CDR3 DNA reads TGTGCCACCAGCAGTGGTAAAGGGACGCCAACCTACGAGCAGTACTTC.

V usage is TRBV5-6 and J usage is TRBJ2-1; D perhaps matches TRBD2 (6 bases). CDR1 SGHDT and CDR2 YYEEEE come from the germline V gene. Between the trimmed V and J ends, which lost 3 bases and 9 bases, there was a span of 10 bases. This CDR3 has 12 residues. This CDR3 is CASSWGVAEQFF. CDR3 coding DNA: TGTGCCAGCAGCTGGGGGGTAGCTGAGCAGTTCTTC.

Notes on this clone: Other DNA sequences in this specimen translate into the identical CDR3. The rearrangement links TRBV7-2 to TRBJ2-5; D is ambiguous. CDR1 is SGHTA and CDR2 is FQGNSA in the germline V gene. This CDR3 is 11 amino acids long. V was trimmed by 2 bases and J by 5 bases, leaving 3 bases between them. This CDR3 reads CASSLSETQYF. The CDR3 nucleotides read TGTGCCAGCAGCTTAAGCGAGACCCAGTACTTC.

On this clone: A much larger clone differs by one base, so this may be a read error. The genes are TRBV10-3 and TRBJ2-7; a possible D gene is TRBD2 (5 bases). The V gene lost 7 bases and the J gene lost 3 bases, with 16 bases spanning the gap. The germline V gene encodes CDR1 ENHRY and CDR2 SYGVKD. This CDR3 is 14 amino acids long. This CDR3 is CAIKTASRNYEQYF. In DNA form, the CDR3 reads TGTGCCATCAAGACCGCTAGCAGAAACTACGAGCAGTACTTC.

This clone was recorded once. The chain joins TRBV2 to TRBJ2-4, with D possibly being TRBD2 (5 bases). This CDR3 region has 14 residues. Trimming took off 4 bases at V and 0 bases at J, with 7 bases between the two ends. In germline, CDR1 is SNHLY, CDR2 FYNNEI. The CDR3 is CASSVEGAKNIQYF. The CDR3 DNA reads as TGTGCCAGCAGTGTTGAGGGAGCCAAAAACATTCAGTACTTC. Based on the CDR3 plus reference TRBV2 and TRBJ2-4, the full variable domain is EPEVTQTPSHQVTQMGQEVILRCVPISNHLYFYWYRQILGQKVEFLVSFYNNEISEKSEIFDDQFSVERPDGSNFTLKIRSTKLEDSAMYFCASSVEGAKNIQYFGAGTRLSVL.

The V gene is TRBV5-6, the J gene TRBJ1-1, with D unresolved. This CDR3 is 13 amino acids long. Germline V gives CDR1 SGHDT, CDR2 YYEEEE. The V end lost 0 bases, the J end lost 4 bases, and 7 bases lay between the germline ends. DNA of the CDR3: TGTGCCAGCAGCTTGGTCACTGGCACTGAAGCTTTCTTT. It specifies CASSLVTGTEAFF.